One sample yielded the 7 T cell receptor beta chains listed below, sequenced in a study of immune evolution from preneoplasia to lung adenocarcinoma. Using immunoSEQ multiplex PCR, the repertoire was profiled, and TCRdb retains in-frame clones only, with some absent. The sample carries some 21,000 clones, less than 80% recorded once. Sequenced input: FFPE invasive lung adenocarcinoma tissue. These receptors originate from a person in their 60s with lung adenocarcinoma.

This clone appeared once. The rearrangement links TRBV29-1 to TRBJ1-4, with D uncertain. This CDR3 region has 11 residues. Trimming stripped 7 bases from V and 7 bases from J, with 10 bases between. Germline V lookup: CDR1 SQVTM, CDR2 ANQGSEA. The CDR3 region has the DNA TGCAGCGCCGCGCTACGTGAAAAACTGTTTTTT. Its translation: CSAALREKLFF.

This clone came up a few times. The CDR3: CASSLGGRGTGELFF. The CDR3 nucleotides are TGTGCCAGCAGCTTAGGAGGGCGGGGCACCGGGGAGCTGTTTTTT. The chain uses TRBV7-2 and TRBJ2-2, with D tentatively TRBD2 (6 bases). Between the trimmed V and J ends, which lost 1 base and 4 bases, there was a span of 10 bases. CDR1 is SGHTA, CDR2 FQGNSA, per germline. The CDR3 spans 15 residues.

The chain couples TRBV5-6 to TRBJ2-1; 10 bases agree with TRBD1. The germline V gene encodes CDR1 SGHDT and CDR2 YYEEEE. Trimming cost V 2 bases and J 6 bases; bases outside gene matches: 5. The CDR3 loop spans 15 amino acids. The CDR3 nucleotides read TGTGCCAGCAGCTTCCGGGGACAGGGGTTCAATGAGCAGTTCTTC. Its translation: CASSFRGQGFNEQFF.

The CDR3 DNA reads TGTGCCAGCTCGTTTCAGCAAGCGGGGGGAGGAGCGGGAGACGCCTACGAGCAGTACTTC. This gives the protein CASSFQQAGGGAGDAYEQYF. The V and J genes are TRBV18 and TRBJ2-7; the match to TRBD2 covers 9 bases. Germline-derived CDR1 and CDR2 are KGHSH and LQKENI. The CDR3 has 20 amino acids. The V and J ends lost 6 bases and 2 bases, in that order; junction bases with no gene match: 23.

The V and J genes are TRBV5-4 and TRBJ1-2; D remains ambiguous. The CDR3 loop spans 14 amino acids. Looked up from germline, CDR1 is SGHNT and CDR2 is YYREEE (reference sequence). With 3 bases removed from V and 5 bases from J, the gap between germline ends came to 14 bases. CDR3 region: CASSSSSGRYGYTF. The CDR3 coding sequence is TGTGCCAGCAGCTCGTCGTCGGGGAGATATGGCTACACCTTC.

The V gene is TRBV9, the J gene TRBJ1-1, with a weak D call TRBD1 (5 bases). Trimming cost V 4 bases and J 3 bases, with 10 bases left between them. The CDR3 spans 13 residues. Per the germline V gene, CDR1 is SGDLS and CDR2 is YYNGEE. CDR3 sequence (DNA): TGTGCCAGCAGCAAGACAGTAGACACTGAAGCTTTCTTT. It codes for CASSKTVDTEAFF.

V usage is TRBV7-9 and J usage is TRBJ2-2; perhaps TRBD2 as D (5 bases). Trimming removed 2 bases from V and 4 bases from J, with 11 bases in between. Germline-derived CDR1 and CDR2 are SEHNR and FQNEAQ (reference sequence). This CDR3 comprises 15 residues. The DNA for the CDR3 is TGTGCCAGCAGCTTATTCAGCCGGGGCACCGGGGAGCTGTTTTTT. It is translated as CASSLFSRGTGELFF. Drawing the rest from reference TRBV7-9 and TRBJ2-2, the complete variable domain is DTGVSQNPRHKITKRGQNVTFRCDPISEHNRLYWYRQTLGQGPEFLTYFQNEAQLEKSRLLSDRFSAERPKGSFSTLEIQRTEQGDSAMYLCASSLFSRGTGELFFGEGSRLTVL.